This entry describes one TCR beta chain. The germline gene is not matched at one end of the junction; a read error may be the cause. The template was RNA from unsorted bulk tissue. This non-tumor lung sample came from over 3 cm beyond the tumor edge. Between August and November 2014, newly diagnosed, chemotherapy-naive lung cancer patients underwent thoracic surgery in China. The data stem from a study of tumor and adjacent non-tumor tissue in lung cancer. Three rounds of nested PCR, following a modified ARM-PCR protocol, produced the TCRbeta library. TCRdb reanalysed the multiplex PCR reads using MiXCR and keeps one entry per CDR3 protein. The table lists about 77,000 distinct CDR3 sequences, approximately 82% of them singletons, with around 38% in the top ten. The sample taken for sequencing was distant non-tumor lung tissue. This receptor was taken from a man aged 65 to 79 with non-small cell lung cancer.

The CDR3 spells CASSQDTIGYTGYTF. In DNA, the CDR3 is TGCGCCAGCAGTCAAGACACCATAGGCTATACAGGCTACACCTTC. The V gene is TRBV4-1, the J gene TRBJ1-2; D not resolved. CDR1 is MGHRA, CDR2 YSYEKL, per germline. The CDR3 runs to 15 residues.